Below, 27 T cell receptor beta chains from the same sample are listed, as sequenced in a study of control samples from healthy donors and cancer patients. Sequencing used immunoSEQ multiplex PCR; TCRdb keeps in-frame clones, though not all of them. Of 180,000 or so clones in the sample, roughly 89% were seen once. Source material: blood. The receptors derive from a woman aged 25 to 45 in good health.

The chain carries TRBV25-1 and TRBJ1-4; no firm D call. Germline-derived CDR1 and CDR2 are MGHDK and SYGVNS. CDR3 size: 16 residues. Trimming cost V 3 bases and J 0 bases, with 11 bases left between them. CDR3 in DNA: TGTGCCAGCAGTGAGGTGTCGGTTGCAACTAATGAAAAACTGTTTTTT. Protein product: CASSEVSVATNEKLFF.

The chain uses TRBV11-2 and TRBJ2-7, with D tentatively TRBD1 (5 bases). Germline V CDR1 and CDR2: SGHAT, FQNNGV. V lost 4 bases and J lost 3, with 10 bases in between. The CDR3 is 13 amino acids. The CDR3 sequence: CASSSPRVYEQYF. For the CDR3, the DNA is TGTGCCAGCAGCTCCCCCAGGGTCTACGAGCAGTACTTC. Full variable domain (outside the CDR3, taken from reference TRBV11-2 and TRBJ2-7): EAGVAQSPRYKIIEKRQSVAFWCNPISGHATLYWYQQILGQGPKLLIQFQNNGVVDDSQLPKDRFSAERLKGVDSTLKIQPAKLEDSAVYLCASSSPRVYEQYFGPGTRLTVT.

About this clone itself: Other DNA sequences within the sample encode an identical CDR3. V usage is TRBV3-1 (or the pseudogene TRBV3-2) and J usage is TRBJ1-2; D gene unclear. From germline, CDR1 is LGHDT and CDR2 YNNKEL (reference sequence). Between the trimmed V and J ends, which lost 1 base and 3 bases, there was a span of 6 bases. The CDR3 runs 13 residues. CDR3 bases: TGTGCCAGCAGCCAAGTGAGAGACTATGGCTACACCTTC. It translates to CASSQVRDYGYTF.

The chain recombines TRBV5-8 with TRBJ2-2; D gene unclear. V was trimmed by 4 bases and J by 2 bases, leaving 12 bases between them. Germline-derived CDR1 and CDR2 are SGHTS and YDEGEE. CDR3 length equals 15 residues. DNA for the CDR3: TGTGCCAGCAGCCCCGACAACTCCAACACCGGGGAGCTGTTTTTT. Encoded protein: CASSPDNSNTGELFF.

This sequence joins TRBV7-9 and TRBJ2-3; D perhaps matches TRBD2 (6 bases). Germline V gene sequence: CDR1 SEHNR, CDR2 FQNEAQ (reference sequence). The V gene lost 4 bases and the J gene lost 2 bases, with 10 bases spanning the gap. The CDR3 runs 14 residues. The chain's CDR3 is CASSSRLDTDTQYF. CDR3 nucleotides: TGTGCCAGCAGCTCGAGACTAGACACAGATACGCAGTATTTT.

The chain recombines TRBV3-1 (or the pseudogene TRBV3-2) with TRBJ1-5; 7 bases fit TRBD1. The J segment lost 2 bases and the V segment lost 2 bases, leaving 6 bases of the junction unmatched. The CDR3 loop spans 16 amino acids. Per the germline V gene, CDR1 is LGHDT and CDR2 is YNNKEL (reference sequence). The CDR3, as DNA: TGTGCCAGCAGCCAATTCGGCACAGGGGGCAATCAGCCCCAGCATTTT. Amino acid sequence: CASSQFGTGGNQPQHF.

About this clone itself: Other DNA sequences of this sample code for an identical CDR3. The chain couples TRBV7-9 to TRBJ1-1; TRBD1 might be the D (5 bases). The ends were cut back, 2 bases at V and 1 base at J, with 5 bases in the middle. Germline V lookup: CDR1 SEHNR, CDR2 FQNEAQ (reference sequence). The CDR3 is 13 residues long. Written as DNA, the CDR3 is TGTGCCAGCAGCTTACAGGGGAACACTGAAGCTTTCTTT. Amino acids: CASSLQGNTEAFF. The full variable domain, completed using reference TRBV7-9 and TRBJ1-1, is DTGVSQNPRHKITKRGQNVTFRCDPISEHNRLYWYRQTLGQGPEFLTYFQNEAQLEKSRLLSDRFSAERPKGSFSTLEIQRTEQGDSAMYLCASSLQGNTEAFFGQGTRLTVV.

The chain uses TRBV27 and TRBJ1-2; 9 nucleotides align to TRBD1. Germline V gene sequence: CDR1 MNHEY, CDR2 SMNVEV (reference sequence). This CDR3 comprises 14 residues. Trimming cost V 5 bases and J 4 bases; bases outside gene matches: 5. The CDR3 spells CASSPGQGSYGYTF. CDR3 sequence (DNA): TGTGCCAGCAGTCCCGGACAGGGGAGCTATGGCTACACCTTC.

The gene calls are TRBV19 and TRBJ1-6; weak D call: TRBD1 (6 bases). V lost 4 bases and J lost 2, with 6 bases in between. Per the germline V gene, CDR1 is LNHDA and CDR2 is SQIVND (reference sequence). The CDR3 sequence is 14 residues long. The CDR3 is CASSTGAYNSPLHF. DNA of the CDR3: TGTGCCAGTAGTACAGGGGCCTATAATTCACCCCTCCACTTT. Using reference TRBV19 and TRBJ1-6 for the parts outside the CDR3, the full variable domain is DGGITQSPKYLFRKEGQNVTLSCEQNLNHDAMYWYRQDPGQGLRLIYYSQIVNDFQKGDIAEGYSVSREKKESFPLTVTSAQKNPTAFYLCASSTGAYNSPLHFGNGTRLTVT.

V gene TRBV29-1 combines with J gene TRBJ2-7; the D gene is possibly TRBD1 (5 bases). This CDR3 is 14 amino acids long. CDR1 and CDR2 (germline): SQVTM, ANQGSEA. The V end lost 2 bases, the J end lost 3 bases, and 14 bases lay between the germline ends. CDR3 DNA: TGCAGCGTTGAAAATAGCAGGGAAGGCTACGAGCAGTACTTC. Its translation is CSVENSREGYEQYF.

The rearrangement joins TRBV6-5 to TRBJ2-1; TRBD2 matches at 15 bases. This CDR3 is built from 16 residues. The germline V gene has CDR1 MNHEY and CDR2 SVGAGI. V lost 2 bases to trimming and J lost 6 bases; unmatched junction nucleotides: 2. The CDR3 region is CASSYRTSGGANEQFF. CDR3 coding DNA: TGTGCCAGCAGTTACAGGACTAGCGGGGGGGCCAATGAGCAGTTCTTC.

The chain couples TRBV6-6 to TRBJ2-3; 11 bases agree with TRBD1. The CDR3 covers 14 residues. V lost 6 bases and J lost 3; bases outside the gene matches: 2. CDR1 and CDR2 from the germline V gene are MNHNY and SVGAGI (reference sequence). CDR3 in amino acids: CASRDRGRTDTQYF. In DNA form, the CDR3 reads TGTGCCAGCAGGGACAGGGGGCGAACAGATACGCAGTATTTT.

The chain couples TRBV7-9 to TRBJ1-1; TRBD1 matches 9 bases. The germline V gene has CDR1 SEHNR and CDR2 FQNEAQ (reference sequence). CDR3 length: 16 residues. V lost 2 bases and J lost 5; bases outside the gene matches: 9. For the CDR3, the DNA is TGTGCCAGCAGCTTATCGGCCACAGGGGGCTTTACTGAAGCTTTCTTT. Its translation: CASSLSATGGFTEAFF.

Comment on this clone: Other DNA sequences in the same sample also yield this CDR3. The chain joins TRBV29-1 to TRBJ2-7; perhaps TRBD2 as D (7 bases). The germline gives CDR1 SQVTM, CDR2 ANQGSEA. V gave up 6 bases and J gave up 0 bases, with 15 bases separating them. This CDR3 has 14 residues. In DNA, the CDR3 is TGCAGCGTCTTAACGGGGGGCGGCTCCTACGAGCAGTACTTC. Its translation is CSVLTGGGSYEQYF.

This clone was seen a single time. The rearrangement joins TRBV21-1 to TRBJ1-5; TRBD1, the table's D call, was not compared with the DNA. TRBV21-1 is termed a pseudogene. This CDR3 is 16 amino acids long. The CDR3 nucleotides read TGTGCCAGCAGCCCCCTCCGGACAGGGAAGAACCAGCCCCAGCATTTT. Its protein product is CASSPLRTGKNQPQHF.

CDR3: CASRSGGTEAFF. The CDR3 region has the DNA TGTGCCAGCAGATCAGGGGGGACTGAAGCTTTCTTT. The J gene is TRBJ1-1, the V gene TRBV3-1 (or the pseudogene TRBV3-2); TRBD1 aligns across 7 bases. Germline CDR1 is LGHDT and CDR2 is YNNKEL (reference sequence). With V trimmed by 6 bases and J by 5 bases, 3 bases remained unmatched. There are 12 residues in the CDR3.

The chain combines TRBV19 with TRBJ1-3; 8 bases align to TRBD1. Germline V gives CDR1 LNHDA, CDR2 SQIVND (reference sequence). The V gene end was trimmed by 5 bases and the J gene end by 4 bases; junction bases not matched to a gene: 10. The CDR3 is 16 residues long. The CDR3 DNA is TGTGCCAGTAGTTTCTGGACAGGGACGGACGGAAACACCATATATTTT. It translates to CASSFWTGTDGNTIYF.

The V call is TRBV6-1, the J call TRBJ2-3; D remains unclear. The CDR3 sequence is 13 residues long. Germline loops: CDR1 MNHNS, CDR2 SASEGT. V was cut by 2 bases and J by 7 bases, with 10 bases left in between. In DNA, the CDR3 is TGTGCCAGCAGTGAACAGGTTACTTATACGCAGTATTTT. Translating it yields CASSEQVTYTQYF.

This clone has a single count. J is TRBJ1-2 and V is TRBV3-1 (or the pseudogene TRBV3-2); maybe TRBD1 (5 bases). The CDR3 is made up of 16 amino acids. V gave up 0 bases and J gave up 4 bases, with 15 bases separating them. The germline V gene encodes CDR1 LGHDT and CDR2 YNNKEL (reference sequence). CDR3 bases: TGTGCCAGCAGCCAAGATCTTGTTTCAGGGCGCTATGGCTACACCTTC. It codes for CASSQDLVSGRYGYTF.

The chain carries TRBV7-9 and TRBJ1-4, with D uncertain. This CDR3 spans 13 amino acids. Germline-derived CDR1 and CDR2 are SEHNR and FQNEAQ (reference sequence). V lost 1 base and J 4 bases, leaving 4 bases between the germline ends. CDR3 sequence reads: CASSLGDNEKLFF. DNA for the CDR3: TGTGCCAGCAGCTTAGGAGATAATGAAAAACTGTTTTTT.

The chain links TRBV13 to TRBJ1-1, with D unclear. The CDR3 covers 12 residues. CDR1 is PRHDT, CDR2 FYEKMQ, per germline (reference sequence). The germline V and J ends were trimmed by 0 bases and 4 bases, with 3 bases remaining between them. In DNA, the CDR3 is TGTGCCAGCAGCTTAGGGTTCACTGAAGCTTTCTTT. It translates to CASSLGFTEAFF.

The V gene is TRBV6-6, the J gene TRBJ1-1; 8 bases align to TRBD1. Losses at the gene ends were 5 bases for V and 1 base for J; bases not matched to a gene: 0. CDR1 and CDR2 from the germline V gene are MNHNY and SVGAGI (reference sequence). CDR3 length equals 13 residues. Written as DNA, the CDR3 is TGTGCCAGCAGTGACAGGGGGAACACTGAAGCTTTCTTT. This codes for CASSDRGNTEAFF.

This chain uses TRBV18 with TRBJ1-6; D remains ambiguous. The germline V gene has CDR1 KGHSH and CDR2 LQKENI. V dropped 3 bases and J dropped 0 bases, with 9 bases sitting between them. The CDR3 loop spans 16 amino acids. Here the CDR3 DNA reads TGTGCCAGCTCACCCAGCCTCAGCTCCTATAATTCACCCCTCCACTTT. This sequence encodes CASSPSLSSYNSPLHF.

The V gene is TRBV12-3 or TRBV12-4, the J gene TRBJ1-5; D call uncertain. The ends were cut back, 5 bases at V and 7 bases at J, with 12 bases in the middle. This CDR3 is 13 amino acids long. The CDR3 loop reads CASSRTAGQPQHF. The CDR3, as DNA: TGTGCCAGCAGTAGAACAGCGGGGCAGCCCCAGCATTTT.

This chain connects TRBV28 to TRBJ1-2, with D possibly TRBD1 on 5 matching bases. Germline V lookup: CDR1 MDHEN, CDR2 SYDVKM. V lost 7 bases, J lost 1 base, and 7 bases lay in between. The CDR3 loop spans 12 amino acids. As DNA, the CDR3 is TGTGCCAGCACAGGGCATAACTATGGCTACACCTTC. Protein: CASTGHNYGYTF.

CDR3 residues: CASSLSYRNTEAFF. The DNA for the CDR3 is TGTGCCAGCAGTTTATCCTATAGAAACACTGAAGCTTTCTTT. The gene calls are TRBV28 and TRBJ1-1; D is uncertain. Trimming removed 1 base at V and 2 bases at J, with 8 bases between. Germline values: CDR1 MDHEN, CDR2 SYDVKM. This CDR3 comprises 14 residues.

The genes are TRBV4-2 and TRBJ2-4, with 9 bases that match TRBD1. The V segment lost 0 bases and the J segment 7 bases; nucleotides outside the gene matches: 4. The CDR3 spans 15 residues. Germline V gene sequence: CDR1 LGHNA, CDR2 YNFKEQ. CDR3 loop: CASSQDTGGANIQYF. CDR3 DNA sequence: TGTGCCAGCAGCCAAGATACAGGGGGCGCGAACATTCAGTACTTC.